This entry concerns a single T cell receptor (beta chain). Its target is unknown. In germline, CDR1 is LNHNV, CDR2 YYDKDF (reference sequence). This CDR3 is built from 14 residues. V shed 0 bases and J shed 8 bases, with 8 bases lying between them. This specimen belongs to a study of cytomegalovirus exposure and HLA in healthy donors. Study-wide context: A previous analysis identified 90 million to 140 million unique TCR beta sequences derived from 180 million or so T cells.

The primer mix had 60 Vbeta and 13 Jbeta primers. Profiling relied on immunoSEQ multiplex PCR, and the TCRdb table lists in-frame clones only, not all of them. The table lists about 67,000 clones, approximately 67% of them singletons. Though probably carrying unrecorded immune exposures, donors were nominally healthy at sampling. Study findings and constraints: Among TCR sequences, most were rare, though some public TCRs appeared in many donors.

The chain is built from TRBV15 and TRBJ1-6, with D unclear. Sequencing used PBMCs. This clonotype was sampled from a woman aged 25-40 years in good health and CMV-seronegative. This chain's CDR3 is CATSRDDEDSPLHF. The CDR3 nucleotides read TGTGCCACCAGCAGAGATGATGAGGATTCACCCCTCCACTTT.